This T cell receptor beta chain stems from a study of early T cells in non-severe SARS-CoV-2 infection. Study summary: Chains were unpaired, as sequencing was done on bulk RNA from unsorted whole blood. Study results and caveats: Comparison of clonotypes with VDJdb favored anti-spike CD8 responses while missing private and CD4 specificities.

Separate cDNA molecules each had unique molecular identifiers attached to them. TCRdb re-called the 5' RACE reads through MiXCR, storing one row per CDR3 protein. This sample has roughly 69,000 distinct CDR3 sequences, with 9% to 10% found just once. The germline V gene has CDR1 GTSNPN and CDR2 SVGIG (reference sequence). With 7 bases clipped from V and 2 bases from J, the junction kept 2 bases outside the gene matches. The CDR3 consists of 12 residues. Only a few counts were recorded for this clonotype. Its antigen is unidentified. The starting material was whole blood, obtained at baseline. V and J are TRBV30 and TRBJ1-5; 7 bases agree with TRBD1. This clonotype originated in an adult who was a healthcare worker with PCR-confirmed SARS-CoV-2 infection or an uninfected control (not recorded which). As DNA, the CDR3 is TGTGCCTATGACAGGGGCAATCAGCCCCAGCATTTT. Its protein product is CAYDRGNQPQHF.